This passage covers 12 T cell receptor beta chains from one sample sequenced in a study of technical replicates of blood from four donors. Profiling relied on immunoSEQ multiplex PCR, and the TCRdb table lists in-frame clones only, not all of them. This sample carries approximately 95,000 clones, about 95% of them seen once, and the ten largest clones take about 0.35%. Sequenced input: T cells isolated from PBMCs. These receptors were collected from a human donor in good health.

This clone came up a few times. The chain uses TRBV7-2 and TRBJ1-2; D is uncertain. Germline V gives CDR1 SGHTA, CDR2 FQGNSA. This CDR3 is 12 amino acids long. V was clipped by 4 bases and J by 4 bases, with 7 bases between them. Here the CDR3 reads CASSSEGYGYTF. Written as DNA, the CDR3 is TGTGCCAGCAGCTCAGAGGGCTATGGCTACACCTTC.

Regarding this clone: One junction end disagrees with the germline gene, perhaps due to a read error. The V call is TRBV19, the J call TRBJ1-5; D gene ambiguous. This CDR3 is built from 15 residues. Germline V CDR1 and CDR2: LNHDA, SQIVND (reference sequence). CDR3 in DNA: TGTGCCAGTAGCACCTTAGACGGGTACAATCGGCCCCAGCATTTT. It is translated as CASSTLDGYNRPQHF.

The CDR3 bases are TGTGCCAGCAGCAAAATAGCGGGAGAAGAGACCCAGTACTTC. Residues: CASSKIAGEETQYF. The J gene is TRBJ2-5, the V gene TRBV28; TRBD2 matches 9 bases. Looked up from germline, CDR1 is MDHEN and CDR2 is SYDVKM. There are 14 residues in the CDR3. V was clipped by 6 bases and J by 3 bases; unmatched bases: 5.

The rearrangement uses TRBV6-6 and TRBJ2-1, with a tentative D call TRBD2 (6 bases). The V gene lost 10 bases and the J gene lost 4 bases, with 17 bases spanning the gap. Germline V CDR1 and CDR2: MNHNY, SVGAGI (reference sequence). The CDR3 length is 14 residues. In DNA form, the CDR3 reads TGTGCCACCTCGAAATTAGCGGTATACAATGAGCAGTTCTTC. Its translation: CATSKLAVYNEQFF.

The chain combines TRBV7-8 with TRBJ2-3; 9 nucleotides line up with TRBD2. CDR3 length: 14 amino acids. Germline V gives CDR1 SGHVS, CDR2 FQNEAQ. Unmatched junction bases numbered 4, after V lost 5 bases and J lost 4 bases. CDR3 residues: CASSLEREADTQYF. CDR3 DNA sequence: TGTGCCAGCAGCCTTGAGCGGGAGGCAGATACGCAGTATTTT.

The J gene is TRBJ1-4, the V gene TRBV6-1; maybe TRBD1 (5 bases). Germline CDR1 MNHNS, CDR2 SASEGT. V lost 3 bases to trimming and J lost 8 bases, with 10 bases between them. The CDR3 sequence is 13 residues long. The DNA for the CDR3 is TGTGCCAGCAGTGACGCGCCAGGGGAAAAACTGTTTTTT. Translated: CASSDAPGEKLFF.

The chain is built from TRBV29-1 and TRBJ2-2; D is possibly TRBD2 (7 bases). Germline V gene lookup returns CDR1 SQVTM and CDR2 ANQGSEA. CDR3 length: 15 residues. Trimming pared 6 bases from V and 3 bases from J, leaving 17 bases between. CDR3 DNA: TGCAGCGTCTCGGGGGGCGCGGGAGACACCGGGGAGCTGTTTTTT. Amino acid sequence: CSVSGGAGDTGELFF.

V gene TRBV6-1 combines with J gene TRBJ1-5; D remains unclear. This CDR3 is 16 amino acids long. V lost 2 bases to trimming and J lost 4 bases, with 15 bases between them. Germline V gene sequence: CDR1 MNHNS, CDR2 SASEGT. Here the CDR3 reads CASSEYLTVWNQPQHF. CDR3 coding DNA: TGTGCCAGCAGTGAATATTTGACTGTGTGGAATCAGCCCCAGCATTTT.

The chain couples TRBV5-5 to TRBJ2-1, with a possible D match to TRBD2 (7 bases). The length of the CDR3 is 14 residues. V was cut by 6 bases and J by 7 bases, with 17 bases left in between. Germline V CDR1 and CDR2: SGHKS, YYEKEE (reference sequence). This CDR3 is CASTPGGGGNEQFF. CDR3 nucleotides: TGTGCCAGCACCCCCGGGGGAGGGGGGAATGAGCAGTTCTTC. Looking up the rest from reference TRBV5-5 and TRBJ2-1 gives the full variable domain: DAGVTQSPTHLIKTRGQQVTLRCSPISGHKSVSWYQQVLGQGPQFIFQYYEKEERGRGNFPDRFSARQFPNYSSELNVNALLLGDSALYLCASTPGGGGNEQFFGPGTRLTVL.

This chain uses TRBV10-2 with TRBJ1-1; TRBD1 is a possible D gene (6 bases). Trimming removed 7 bases at V and 0 bases at J, with 15 bases between. Germline lookup yields CDR1 WSHSY and CDR2 SAAADI. The CDR3 is made up of 15 amino acids. The CDR3 region is CASKQDSTMNTEAFF. The DNA for the CDR3 is TGCGCCAGCAAACAGGACAGCACCATGAACACTGAAGCTTTCTTT.

J is TRBJ1-5 and V is TRBV27, with a weak D call TRBD1 (5 bases). The germline V and J ends were trimmed by 0 bases and 2 bases, with 8 bases remaining between them. Germline CDR1 MNHEY, CDR2 SMNVEV (reference sequence). CDR3 length: 15 amino acids. The CDR3 is CASSLSRVGNQPQHF. The DNA for the CDR3 is TGTGCCAGCAGTTTATCCAGGGTAGGCAATCAGCCCCAGCATTTT.

The chain couples TRBV2 to TRBJ1-2, with D perhaps TRBD1 (5 bases). The V gene's germline CDR1 is SNHLY and CDR2 FYNNEI. V was clipped by 3 bases and J by 7 bases, with 24 bases between them. The CDR3 contains 17 residues. The DNA of the CDR3 is TGTGCCAGCAGTGATATCGGGGGTTGGTTTAGCATGGGTGGCTACACCTTC. Translated: CASSDIGGWFSMGGYTF. Using reference TRBV2 and TRBJ1-2 for the parts outside the CDR3, the full variable domain is EPEVTQTPSHQVTQMGQEVILRCVPISNHLYFYWYRQILGQKVEFLVSFYNNEISEKSEIFDDQFSVERPDGSNFTLKIRSTKLEDSAMYFCASSDIGGWFSMGGYTFGSGTRLTVV.